This TCR beta chain is drawn from a study of blood T cells in healthy people across ages. For the second PCR, which ran for roughly 6 to 12 cycles, a sample-barcoded 5' primer and a J-beta primer mix were used. Via MiXCR, TCRdb re-called the 5' RACE reads, giving one row per CDR3 protein. This table has around 780,000 distinct CDR3 sequences, just over 55% appearing once. Study findings and constraints: When set beside aged donors, long-lived donors presented more naive CD4+ cells and higher diversity. The percentage of naive T cells correlated strongly with TCR beta diversity.

With 3 bases clipped from V and 5 bases from J, the junction kept 5 bases outside the gene matches. CDR1 is SGDLS, CDR2 YYNGEE, per germline. The CDR3 spans 15 residues. As to this clonotype: The antigen remains undetermined.

Sequencing was done on a sample of blood. The receptor comes from a man aged 40-50 years in good health. The rearrangement links TRBV9 to TRBJ2-5, with 12 bases aligning to TRBD1. In DNA, the CDR3 is TGTGCCAGCAGCGCCGGGACAGGGGGCGCGGAGACCCAGTACTTC. It translates to CASSAGTGGAETQYF.